This T cell receptor (beta chain) was sequenced for a study of T-cell memory formation after mild COVID-19. Overall study findings and caveats: SARS-CoV-2 specificity of second-wave clones peaking day 37 was unconfirmed.

Amplification by 5'RACE using constant-segment primers produced TCR alpha and TCR beta cDNA libraries that carried sample barcodes and UMIs. MiXCR was run by TCRdb on the 5' RACE reads, yielding one entry per CDR3 protein. The table has 280,000 or so distinct CDR3 sequences, roughly 18% seen once; the top ten hold approximately 22%. In its sample, this clonotype was seen a few times. The antigen is undetermined. The CDR3 covers 14 residues. V was cut by 4 bases and J by 1 base, with 12 bases left in between. Germline CDR1 is SGHRS and CDR2 is YFSETQ. This chain joins TRBV5-1 and TRBJ2-7; D unclear. The clonotype originates from a man aged 18-30 years who had mild COVID-19 (a few samples of this study predate the infection). Cell type and time point are not known. Material for sequencing was PBMCs or a T cell subset sorted from them (not recorded which). This CDR3 is CASSPEIGSYEQYF. CDR3 DNA: TGCGCCAGCAGCCCCGAGATTGGTTCCTACGAGCAGTACTTC.